Listed here is a single T cell receptor (beta chain). The target antigen is unknown. The sample is drawn from a study of identifying expanded T cells in peripheral blood. Regarding the study as a whole: Clone count variance between roughly two-week samples rose with total template count. Over about two and four weeks, about 15 and 19 clones changed, versus approximately 1.1 between replicates.

Repertoires were generated with immunoSEQ multiplex PCR, while TCRdb's copy carries only in-frame clones and drops some. The sample records 51,000 or so clones, 82% being singletons. No infections or other immune events were documented during collection. The TCR comes from a person aged 18 to 75 in good health. Sequenced material: blood.

The DNA for the CDR3 is TGTGCCAGCAGCTTAGGGCGGGGGGCGTACAATGAGCAGTTCTTC. It is translated as CASSLGRGAYNEQFF. The rearrangement joins TRBV11-2 to TRBJ2-1, with TRBD2 identical over 8 bases. This CDR3 has 15 residues. The V gene end was trimmed by 1 base and the J gene end by 4 bases; junction bases not matched to a gene: 3. The germline V gene has CDR1 SGHAT and CDR2 FQNNGV. The full variable domain, completed using reference TRBV11-2 and TRBJ2-1, is EAGVAQSPRYKIIEKRQSVAFWCNPISGHATLYWYQQILGQGPKLLIQFQNNGVVDDSQLPKDRFSAERLKGVDSTLKIQPAKLEDSAVYLCASSLGRGAYNEQFFGPGTRLTVL.